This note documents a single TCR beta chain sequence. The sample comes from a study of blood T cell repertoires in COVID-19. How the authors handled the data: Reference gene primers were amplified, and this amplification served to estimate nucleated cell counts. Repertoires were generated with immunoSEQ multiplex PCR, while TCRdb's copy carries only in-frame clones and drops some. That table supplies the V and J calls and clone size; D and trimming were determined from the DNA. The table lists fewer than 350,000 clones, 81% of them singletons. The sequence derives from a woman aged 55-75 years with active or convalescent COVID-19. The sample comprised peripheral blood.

This CDR3 reads CASSSAGLSYEQYF. CDR3 DNA: TGTGCCAGCAGCAGCGCTGGACTCTCCTACGAGCAGTACTTC. The chain couples TRBV6-2 or TRBV6-3 to TRBJ2-7; D is possibly TRBD2 (5 bases). Between the trimmed V and J ends, which lost 6 bases and 0 bases, there was a span of 12 bases. The CDR3 contains 14 residues. In germline, CDR1 is MNHEY, CDR2 SVGEGT.